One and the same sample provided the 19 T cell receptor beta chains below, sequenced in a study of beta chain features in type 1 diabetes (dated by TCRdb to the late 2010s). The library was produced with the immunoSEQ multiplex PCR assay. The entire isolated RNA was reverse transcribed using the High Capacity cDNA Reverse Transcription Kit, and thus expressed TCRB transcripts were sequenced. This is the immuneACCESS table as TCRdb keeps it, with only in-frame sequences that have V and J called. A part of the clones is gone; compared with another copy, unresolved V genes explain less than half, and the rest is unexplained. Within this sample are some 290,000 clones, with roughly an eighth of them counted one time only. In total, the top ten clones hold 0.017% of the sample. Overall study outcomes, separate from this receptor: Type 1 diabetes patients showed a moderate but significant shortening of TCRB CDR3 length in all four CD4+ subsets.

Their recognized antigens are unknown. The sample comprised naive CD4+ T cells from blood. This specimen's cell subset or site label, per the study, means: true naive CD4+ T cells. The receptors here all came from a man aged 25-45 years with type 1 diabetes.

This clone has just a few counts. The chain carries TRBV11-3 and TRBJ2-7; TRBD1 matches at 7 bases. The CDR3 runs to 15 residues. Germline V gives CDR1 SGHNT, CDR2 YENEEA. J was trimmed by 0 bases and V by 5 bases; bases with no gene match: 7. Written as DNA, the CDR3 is TGTGCCAGCAGCGTCGGGACAGCAAGCTCCTACGAGCAGTACTTC. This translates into CASSVGTASSYEQYF. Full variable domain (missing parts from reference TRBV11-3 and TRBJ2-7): EAGVVQSPRYKIIEKKQPVAFWCNPISGHNTLYWYLQNLGQGPELLIRYENEEAVDDSQLPKDRFSAERLKGVDSTLKIQPAELGDSAVYLCASSVGTASSYEQYFGPGTRLTVT.

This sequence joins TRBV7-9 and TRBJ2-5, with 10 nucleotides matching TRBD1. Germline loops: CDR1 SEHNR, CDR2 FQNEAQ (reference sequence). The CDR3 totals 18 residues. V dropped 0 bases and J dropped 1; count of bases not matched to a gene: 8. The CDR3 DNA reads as TGTGCCAGCAGCTTAGCTGGCCGCTGGACAGGGGGCCAAGAGACCCAGTACTTC. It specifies CASSLAGRWTGGQETQYF.

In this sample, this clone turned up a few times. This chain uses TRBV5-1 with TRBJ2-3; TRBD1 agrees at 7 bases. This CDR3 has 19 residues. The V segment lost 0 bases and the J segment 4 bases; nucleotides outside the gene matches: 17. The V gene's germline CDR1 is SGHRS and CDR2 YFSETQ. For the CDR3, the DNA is TGCGCCAGCAGCTTGGGCCCGTTTCGCGTCAGGGGGTTGCCAGATACGCAGTATTTT. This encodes CASSLGPFRVRGLPDTQYF.

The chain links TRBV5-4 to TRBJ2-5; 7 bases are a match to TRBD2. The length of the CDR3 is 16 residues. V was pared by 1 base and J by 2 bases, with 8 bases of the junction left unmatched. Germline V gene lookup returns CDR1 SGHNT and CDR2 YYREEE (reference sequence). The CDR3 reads CASSLNPAGTQETQYF. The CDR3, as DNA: TGTGCCAGCAGCTTGAATCCAGCGGGAACACAAGAGACCCAGTACTTC.

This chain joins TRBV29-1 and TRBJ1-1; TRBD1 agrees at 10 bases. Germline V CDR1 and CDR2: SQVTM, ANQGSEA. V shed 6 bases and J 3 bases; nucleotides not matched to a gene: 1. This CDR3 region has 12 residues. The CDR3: CSVGQGDTEAFF. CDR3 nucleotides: TGCAGCGTCGGACAGGGGGACACTGAAGCTTTCTTT.

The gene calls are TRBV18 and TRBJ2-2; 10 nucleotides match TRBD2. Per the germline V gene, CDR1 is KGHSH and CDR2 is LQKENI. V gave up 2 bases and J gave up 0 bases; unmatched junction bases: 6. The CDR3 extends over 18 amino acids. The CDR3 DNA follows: TGTGCCAGCTCACCAGACGCGGGACTAGCGTCGAACACCGGGGAGCTGTTTTTT. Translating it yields CASSPDAGLASNTGELFF.

The CDR3 sequence: CASSNLAGGYQETQYF. The CDR3 nucleotides read TGTGCCAGCAGCAACCTGGCGGGAGGGTACCAAGAGACCCAGTACTTC. This sequence joins TRBV9 and TRBJ2-5; 9 nucleotides agree with TRBD2. The germline CDR1 and CDR2 sequences are SGDLS and YYNGEE. J lost 0 bases, V lost 4 bases, and 7 bases had no gene match. CDR3 length: 16 amino acids.

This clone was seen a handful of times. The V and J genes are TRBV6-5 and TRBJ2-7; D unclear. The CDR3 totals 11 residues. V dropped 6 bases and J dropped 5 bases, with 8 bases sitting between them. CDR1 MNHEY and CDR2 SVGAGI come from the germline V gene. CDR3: CASSHENEQYF. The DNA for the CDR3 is TGTGCCAGCAGCCACGAGAACGAGCAGTACTTC.

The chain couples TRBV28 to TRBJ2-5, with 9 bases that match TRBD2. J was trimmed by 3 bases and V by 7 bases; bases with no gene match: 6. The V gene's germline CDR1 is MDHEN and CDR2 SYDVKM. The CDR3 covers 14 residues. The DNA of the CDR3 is TGTGCCAGCACCTTGACTAGCGGCAAAGAGACCCAGTACTTC. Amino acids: CASTLTSGKETQYF.

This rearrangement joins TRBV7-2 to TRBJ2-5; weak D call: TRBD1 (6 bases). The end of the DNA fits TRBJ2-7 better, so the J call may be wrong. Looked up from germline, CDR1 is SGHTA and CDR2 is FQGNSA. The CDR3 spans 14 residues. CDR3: CASSEQGNSYEQYF. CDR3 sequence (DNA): TGTGCCAGCAGCGAACAGGGAAACTCCTACGAGCAGTACTTC.

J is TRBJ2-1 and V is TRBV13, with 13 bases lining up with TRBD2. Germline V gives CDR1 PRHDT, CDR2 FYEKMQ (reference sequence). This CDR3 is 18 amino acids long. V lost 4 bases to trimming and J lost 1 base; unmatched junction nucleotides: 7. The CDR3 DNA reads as TGTGCCAGCAGCTCCGGACTAGCGGGAGTGATATCCTACAATGAGCAGTTCTTC. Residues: CASSSGLAGVISYNEQFF.

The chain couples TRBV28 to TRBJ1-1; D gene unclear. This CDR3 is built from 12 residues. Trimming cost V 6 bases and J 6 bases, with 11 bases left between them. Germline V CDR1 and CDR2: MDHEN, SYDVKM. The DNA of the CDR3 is TGTGCCAGCAGAAGGGCTAGCGCTGAAGCTTTCTTT. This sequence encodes CASRRASAEAFF.

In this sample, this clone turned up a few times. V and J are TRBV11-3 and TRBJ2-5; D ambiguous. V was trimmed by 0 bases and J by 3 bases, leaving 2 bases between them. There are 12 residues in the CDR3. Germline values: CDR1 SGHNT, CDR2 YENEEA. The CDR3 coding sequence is TGTGCCAGCAGCTTAGACGAAGAGACCCAGTACTTC. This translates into CASSLDEETQYF.

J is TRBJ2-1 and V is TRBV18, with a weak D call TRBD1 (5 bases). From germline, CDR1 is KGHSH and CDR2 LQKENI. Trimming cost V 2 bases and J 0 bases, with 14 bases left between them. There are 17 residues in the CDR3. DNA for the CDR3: TGTGCCAGCTCACCATCCCGACAGACCAGCTCCTACAATGAGCAGTTCTTC. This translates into CASSPSRQTSSYNEQFF.

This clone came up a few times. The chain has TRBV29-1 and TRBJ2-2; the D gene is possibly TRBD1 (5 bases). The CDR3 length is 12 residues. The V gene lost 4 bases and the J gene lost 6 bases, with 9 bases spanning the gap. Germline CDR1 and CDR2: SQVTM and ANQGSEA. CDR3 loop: CSVVRGSGELFF. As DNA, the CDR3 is TGCAGCGTTGTTAGGGGCTCCGGGGAGCTGTTTTTT.

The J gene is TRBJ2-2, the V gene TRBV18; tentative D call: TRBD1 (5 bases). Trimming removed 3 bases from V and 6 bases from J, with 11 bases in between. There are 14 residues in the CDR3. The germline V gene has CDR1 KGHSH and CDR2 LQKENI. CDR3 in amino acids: CASSPPQGPGELFF. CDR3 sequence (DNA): TGTGCCAGCTCACCCCCGCAGGGTCCCGGGGAGCTGTTTTTT.

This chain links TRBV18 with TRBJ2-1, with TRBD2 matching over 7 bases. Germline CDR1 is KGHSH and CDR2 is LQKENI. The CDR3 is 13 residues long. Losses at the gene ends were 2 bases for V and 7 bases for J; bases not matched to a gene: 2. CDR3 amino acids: CASSPGRGNEQFF. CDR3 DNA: TGTGCCAGCTCACCAGGGAGGGGTAATGAGCAGTTCTTC.

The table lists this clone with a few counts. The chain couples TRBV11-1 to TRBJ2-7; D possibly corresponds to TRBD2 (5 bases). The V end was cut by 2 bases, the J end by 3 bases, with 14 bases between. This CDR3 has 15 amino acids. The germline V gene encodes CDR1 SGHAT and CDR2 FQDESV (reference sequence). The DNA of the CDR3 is TGTGCCAGCAGCTTACGAGGGATGAGTAGCTACGAGCAGTACTTC. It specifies CASSLRGMSSYEQYF.

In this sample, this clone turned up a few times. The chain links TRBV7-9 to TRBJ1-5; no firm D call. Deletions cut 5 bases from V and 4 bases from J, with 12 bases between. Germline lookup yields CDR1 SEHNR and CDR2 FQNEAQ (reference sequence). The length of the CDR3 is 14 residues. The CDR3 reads CASSPGTSNQPQHF. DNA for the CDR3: TGTGCCAGCAGCCCCGGAACTAGTAATCAGCCCCAGCATTTT.